This TCR beta chain is drawn from a study of neurological immune-mediated disorders. V gave up 3 bases and J gave up 13 bases; unmatched junction bases: 4. This CDR3 spans 12 amino acids. Germline-derived CDR1 and CDR2 are SGHDT and YYEEEE. This clonotype was counted ten times or more. From the 5' RACE reads, TCRdb called clonotypes with MiXCR, one entry per CDR3 protein. The table records 15,000 to 20,000 distinct CDR3 sequences, about 7.5% of them present only once. The chain carries TRBV5-6 and TRBJ2-1, with 10 positions matching TRBD1. The sample was CD8+ T cells from blood. This TCR was recovered from a woman between 25 and 40 years old with HTLV-1-associated myelopathy (HAM/TSP). The CDR3 protein is CASSSGQGVQFF. CDR3 coding DNA: TGTGCCAGCAGCTCCGGACAGGGGGTTCAGTTCTTC. Full variable domain (outside the CDR3, taken from reference TRBV5-6 and TRBJ2-1): DAGVTQSPTHLIKTRGQQVTLRCSPKSGHDTVSWYQQALGQGPQFIFQYYEEEERQRGNFPDRFSGHQFPNYSSELNVNALLLGDSALYLCASSSGQGVQFFGPGTRLTVL.